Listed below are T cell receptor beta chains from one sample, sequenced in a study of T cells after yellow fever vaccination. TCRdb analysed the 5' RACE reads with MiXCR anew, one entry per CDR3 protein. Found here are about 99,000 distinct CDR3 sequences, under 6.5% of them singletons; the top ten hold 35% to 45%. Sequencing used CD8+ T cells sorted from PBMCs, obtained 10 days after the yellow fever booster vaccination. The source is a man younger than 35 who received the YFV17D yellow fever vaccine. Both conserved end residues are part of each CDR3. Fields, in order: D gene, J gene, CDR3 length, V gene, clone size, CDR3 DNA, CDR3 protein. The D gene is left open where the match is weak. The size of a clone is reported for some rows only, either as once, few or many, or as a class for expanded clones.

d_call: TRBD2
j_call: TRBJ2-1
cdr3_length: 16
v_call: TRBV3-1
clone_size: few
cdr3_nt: TGTGCCAGCAGCCAAGTCTCTCCGGGGGGGCCTGGTGAGCAGTTCTTC
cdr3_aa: CASSQVSPGGPGEQFF

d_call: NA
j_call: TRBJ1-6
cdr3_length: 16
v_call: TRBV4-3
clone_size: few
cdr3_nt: TGCGCCAGCAGCCAAGGGCGGGACGGGGTTGGAGGGCCCCTCCACTTT
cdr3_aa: CASSQGRDGVGGPLHF

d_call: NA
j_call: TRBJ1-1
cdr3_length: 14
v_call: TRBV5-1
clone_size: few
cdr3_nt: TGCGCCAGCAGCTTGAGGGGATTGAGCACTGAAGCTTTCTTT
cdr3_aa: CASSLRGLSTEAFF

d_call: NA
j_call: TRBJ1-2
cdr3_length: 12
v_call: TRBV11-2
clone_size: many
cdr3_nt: TGTGCCAGCAGCTTATCAGGGTTTGGCTACACCTTC
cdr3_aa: CASSLSGFGYTF

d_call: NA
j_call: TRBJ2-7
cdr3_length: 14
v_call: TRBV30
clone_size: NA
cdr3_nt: TGTGCCTGGGGGGCAGGGGCTCTTTCCCCCGAGCAGTACTTC
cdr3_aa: CAWGAGALSPEQYF

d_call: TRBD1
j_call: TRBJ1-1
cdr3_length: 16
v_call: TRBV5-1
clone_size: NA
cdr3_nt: TGCGCCAGCAGCCCCGAACCGGGACAGATGAACACTGAAGCTTTCTTT
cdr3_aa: CASSPEPGQMNTEAFF

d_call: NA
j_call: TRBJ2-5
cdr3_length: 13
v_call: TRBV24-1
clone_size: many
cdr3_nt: TGTGCCACCAGTGATTTGATTCAAGAGACCCAGTACTTC
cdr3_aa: CATSDLIQETQYF

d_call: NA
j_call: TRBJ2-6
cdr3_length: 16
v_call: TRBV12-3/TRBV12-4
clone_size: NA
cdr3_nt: TGTGCCACCCGATCTGGCAGGGGGGCTGGGGCCAACGTCCTGACTTTC
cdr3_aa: CATRSGRGAGANVLTF

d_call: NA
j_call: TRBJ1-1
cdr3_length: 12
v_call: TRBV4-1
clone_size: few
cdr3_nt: TGCGCCAGCAGCGAAAAGGGGAATGAAGCTTTCTTT
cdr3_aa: CASSEKGNEAFF

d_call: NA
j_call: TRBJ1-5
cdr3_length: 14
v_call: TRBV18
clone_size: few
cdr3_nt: TGTGCCAGCTCACAGGCTTATAGCAATCAGCCCCAGCATTTT
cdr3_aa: CASSQAYSNQPQHF

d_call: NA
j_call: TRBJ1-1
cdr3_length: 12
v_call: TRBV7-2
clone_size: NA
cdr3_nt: TGTGCCAGCAGCTGGACCCGCACTGAAGCTTTCTTT
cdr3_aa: CASSWTRTEAFF

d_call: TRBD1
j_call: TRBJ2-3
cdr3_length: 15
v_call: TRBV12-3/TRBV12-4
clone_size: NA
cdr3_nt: TGTGCCAGCAGACAACAGGGGTTCCACACAGATACGCAGTATTTT
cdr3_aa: CASRQQGFHTDTQYF

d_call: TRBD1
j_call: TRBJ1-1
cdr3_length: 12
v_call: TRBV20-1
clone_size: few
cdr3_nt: TGCAGTGCTGGGGACAGGCTTACTGAAGCTTTCTTT
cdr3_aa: CSAGDRLTEAFF

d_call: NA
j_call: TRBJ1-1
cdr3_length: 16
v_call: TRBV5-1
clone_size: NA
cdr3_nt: TGCGCCAGCAGCTTCGGTCACGGGGGAGCCGGCACTGAAGCTTTCTTT
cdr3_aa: CASSFGHGGAGTEAFF

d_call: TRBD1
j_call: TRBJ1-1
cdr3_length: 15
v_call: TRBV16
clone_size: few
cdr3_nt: TGTGCCAGCAGCCAATCGACAGGGTTGAGCACTGAAGCTTTCTTT
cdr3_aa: CASSQSTGLSTEAFF

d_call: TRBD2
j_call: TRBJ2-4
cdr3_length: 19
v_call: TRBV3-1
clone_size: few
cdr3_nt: TGTGCCAGCAGCCAATTGGGCACCAGCGGGGCACTAGCCAAAAACATTCAGTACTTC
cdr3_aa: CASSQLGTSGALAKNIQYF

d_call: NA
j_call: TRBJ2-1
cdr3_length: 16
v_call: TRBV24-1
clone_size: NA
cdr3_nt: TGTGCCACCGGGTCCGGGCGCTCATGGTCCTACAATGAGCAGTTCTTC
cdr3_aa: CATGSGRSWSYNEQFF

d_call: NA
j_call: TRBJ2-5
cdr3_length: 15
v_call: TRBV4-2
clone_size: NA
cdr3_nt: TGTGCCAGCAGCCAGGAATATCCAGGGGTTGAGACCCAGTACTTC
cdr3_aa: CASSQEYPGVETQYF

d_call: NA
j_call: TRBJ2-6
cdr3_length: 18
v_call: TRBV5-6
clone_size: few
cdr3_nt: TGTGCCAGCAGCTTGGATTCGTACAGGGACCCTGGGGCCAACGTCCTGACTTTC
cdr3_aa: CASSLDSYRDPGANVLTF

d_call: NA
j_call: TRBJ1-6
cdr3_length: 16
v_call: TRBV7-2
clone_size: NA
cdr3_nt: TGTGCCAGCAGCTTAGTTCCCCCCGGTACGGATTCACCCCTCCACTTT
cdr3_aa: CASSLVPPGTDSPLHF

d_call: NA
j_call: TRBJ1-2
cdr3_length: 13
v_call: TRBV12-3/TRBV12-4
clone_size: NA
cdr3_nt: TGTGCCAGCAGTTTAGGACAGATCTATGGCTACACCTTC
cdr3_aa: CASSLGQIYGYTF

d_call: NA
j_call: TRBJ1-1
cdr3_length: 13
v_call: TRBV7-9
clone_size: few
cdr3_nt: TGTGCCAGCAGCGTACATGGGGGCACTGAAGCTTTCTTT
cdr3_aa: CASSVHGGTEAFF

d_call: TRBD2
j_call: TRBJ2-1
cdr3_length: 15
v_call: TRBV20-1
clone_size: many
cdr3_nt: TGCAGTGCTAGAGATCCAGCGGGGCCCTACAATGAGCAGTTCTTC
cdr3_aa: CSARDPAGPYNEQFF

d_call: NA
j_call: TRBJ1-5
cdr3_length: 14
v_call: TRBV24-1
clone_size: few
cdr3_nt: TGTGCCACCAGTGACCTTGACAGGAATCAGCCCCAGCATTTT
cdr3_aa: CATSDLDRNQPQHF

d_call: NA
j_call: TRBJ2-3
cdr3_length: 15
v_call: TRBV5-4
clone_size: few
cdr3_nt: TGTGCCAGCAGCTTGCAAGGATTTAGCACAGATACGCAGTATTTT
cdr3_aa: CASSLQGFSTDTQYF

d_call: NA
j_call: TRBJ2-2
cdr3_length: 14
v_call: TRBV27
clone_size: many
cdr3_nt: TGTGCCAGCAGTCCCTCATGGGGTACCGGGGAGCTGTTTTTT
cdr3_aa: CASSPSWGTGELFF

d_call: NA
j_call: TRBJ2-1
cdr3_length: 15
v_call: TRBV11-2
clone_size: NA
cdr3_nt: TGTGCCAGCAGCTTAGCCCCAAGCCCCTACAATGAGCAGTTCTTC
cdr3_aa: CASSLAPSPYNEQFF

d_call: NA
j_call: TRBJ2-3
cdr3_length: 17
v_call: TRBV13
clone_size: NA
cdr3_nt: TGTGCCAGCAGCTTAGCGAGCGGGCAGGCGAGCACAGATACGCAGTATTTT
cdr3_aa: CASSLASGQASTDTQYF